The next 30 T cell receptor beta chains were all read from a single sample in a study of beta chain features in type 1 diabetes. Expressed TCRB transcripts were sequenced, since all the RNA that had been isolated was reverse transcribed. Produced via immunoSEQ multiplex PCR; TCRdb's table is partial and in-frame only. The sample yields 110,000 or so clones, roughly 43% seen once. The sequencing sample was made of stem cell memory CD4+ T cells from blood. These receptors originate from a woman under 30 in good health.

This clone was seen only a few times. The gene calls are TRBV4-2 and TRBJ2-7, with a weak D call TRBD2 (5 bases). This CDR3 is built from 15 residues. Germline V gene data show CDR1 as LGHNA and CDR2 as YNFKEQ. V was trimmed by 4 bases and J by 4 bases, leaving 17 bases between them. The DNA for the CDR3 is TGTGCCAGCAGCCCCGGGGTAGACCCGTGGTACGAGCAGTACTTC. It is translated as CASSPGVDPWYEQYF.

The rearrangement uses TRBV28 and TRBJ1-5; unclear D gene. This CDR3 is 12 amino acids long. The germline V gene has CDR1 MDHEN and CDR2 SYDVKM. V was trimmed by 6 bases and J by 1 base, leaving 4 bases between them. The CDR3 sequence: CASRQSNQPQHF. As DNA, the CDR3 is TGTGCCAGCAGACAGAGCAATCAGCCCCAGCATTTT.

This clone was seen many times. The rearrangement uses TRBV4-1 and TRBJ2-5, with D unclear. V lost 1 base and J lost 5, with 8 bases in between. The germline CDR1 and CDR2 sequences are MGHRA and YSYEKL. CDR3 size: 13 residues. The CDR3 here is CASSQGVSETQYF. Written as DNA, the CDR3 is TGCGCCAGCAGCCAAGGTGTGTCGGAGACCCAGTACTTC.

This clone was seen more than once but under ten times. The DNA for the CDR3 is TGCAGCGTACCTCTAGCGGGAGGATACGAGCAGTACTTC. It is translated as CSVPLAGGYEQYF. The chain has TRBV29-1 and TRBJ2-7, with 11 bases lining up with TRBD2. Germline lookup yields CDR1 SQVTM and CDR2 ANQGSEA. The CDR3 length is 13 residues. After removal of 6 bases from V and 4 bases from J, the junction contained 5 bases not matched to a gene.

This clone turned up a few times. J is TRBJ1-2 and V is TRBV19; the match to TRBD1 covers 7 bases. CDR3 length equals 16 residues. V gave up 5 bases and J gave up 2 bases; unmatched junction bases: 11. Per germline, CDR1 LNHDA and CDR2 SQIVND (reference sequence). The CDR3 here is CASSPKNRGFNYGYTF. CDR3 DNA: TGTGCCAGTAGTCCCAAGAACAGGGGTTTCAACTATGGCTACACCTTC. The whole variable domain, remainder taken from reference TRBV19 and TRBJ1-2, is DGGITQSPKYLFRKEGQNVTLSCEQNLNHDAMYWYRQDPGQGLRLIYYSQIVNDFQKGDIAEGYSVSREKKESFPLTVTSAQKNPTAFYLCASSPKNRGFNYGYTFGSGTRLTVV.

This sequence joins TRBV6-5 and TRBJ2-7, with D hard to call. V was shortened by 8 bases and J by 3 bases, with 8 bases between the two germline ends. The CDR3 is made up of 11 amino acids. Germline V CDR1 and CDR2: MNHEY, SVGAGI. In nucleotides, the CDR3 is TGTGCCAGCCAAGACTTCTACGAGCAGTACTTC. Translating gives CASQDFYEQYF.

This clone was counted only a few times. The chain carries TRBV20-1 and TRBJ2-1; D call uncertain. The germline V gene has CDR1 DFQATT and CDR2 SNEGSKA (reference sequence). The CDR3 spans 9 residues. CDR3 region: CNHCDEQFF. The CDR3 DNA is TGCAACCACTGTGATGAGCAGTTCTTC.

The chain recombines TRBV6-6 with TRBJ2-7; possible D gene TRBD1, 5 bases. V lost 2 bases and J 6 bases, leaving 14 bases between the germline ends. This CDR3 comprises 14 residues. Per germline, CDR1 MNHNY and CDR2 SVGAGI (reference sequence). The CDR3 is CASSYGQGRVEQYF. CDR3 nucleotide sequence: TGTGCCAGCAGTTACGGGCAGGGAAGGGTCGAGCAGTACTTC.

This clone appeared a few times. This rearrangement joins TRBV7-2 to TRBJ2-7, with 14 nucleotides matching TRBD2. Trimming took 2 bases from V and 6 from J; bases not matched to a gene: 3. The germline V gene encodes CDR1 SGHTA and CDR2 FQGNSA. This CDR3 is built from 15 residues. CDR3 protein: CASSLTGTSGSEQYF. The CDR3 nucleotides read TGTGCCAGCAGCTTAACCGGGACTAGCGGGAGCGAGCAGTACTTC.

The table lists this clone with a few counts. The chain has TRBV10-3 and TRBJ2-1, with a possible D match to TRBD1 (6 bases). Germline V gene data show CDR1 as ENHRY and CDR2 as SYGVKD. Trimming took off 10 bases at V and 3 bases at J, with 19 bases between the two ends. This CDR3 has 15 residues. CDR3 sequence: CATYNRENLYNEQFF. The CDR3 region has the DNA TGTGCCACCTACAACAGGGAAAACCTCTACAATGAGCAGTTCTTC.

The chain employs TRBV11-2 and TRBJ1-3, with D hard to call. This CDR3 comprises 13 residues. V shed 2 bases and J shed 4 bases, with 6 bases lying between them. Germline V gene data show CDR1 as SGHAT and CDR2 as FQNNGV. CDR3 loop: CASSLSGGNTIYF. The CDR3 DNA is TGTGCCAGCAGCTTATCGGGGGGAAACACCATATATTTT. Variable domain in full (rest from reference TRBV11-2 and TRBJ1-3): EAGVAQSPRYKIIEKRQSVAFWCNPISGHATLYWYQQILGQGPKLLIQFQNNGVVDDSQLPKDRFSAERLKGVDSTLKIQPAKLEDSAVYLCASSLSGGNTIYFGEGSWLTVV.

The chain couples TRBV4-1 to TRBJ1-2; maybe TRBD1 (5 bases). Trimming took off 1 base at V and 4 bases at J, with 10 bases between the two ends. The CDR3 extends over 14 amino acids. Per the germline V gene, CDR1 is MGHRA and CDR2 is YSYEKL. For the CDR3, the DNA is TGCGCCAGCAGCCAAGGGCAGGGAGGCTATGGCTACACCTTC. It yields the protein CASSQGQGGYGYTF.

This clone was observed a few times. CDR3: CASSLDQARETQYF. CDR3 DNA sequence: TGCGCCAGCAGCTTGGATCAGGCGAGAGAGACCCAGTACTTC. The rearrangement joins TRBV5-1 to TRBJ2-5; D gene unclear. CDR3 size: 14 residues. The germline V gene has CDR1 SGHRS and CDR2 YFSETQ. Trimming left V 0 bases short and J 4 bases short, with 10 bases between.

The sample holds a few counts of this clone. The chain joins TRBV25-1 to TRBJ1-2; 11 nucleotides align to TRBD1. The V and J ends lost 7 bases and 7 bases, in that order; junction bases with no gene match: 5. The CDR3 has 13 amino acids. From germline, CDR1 is MGHDK and CDR2 SYGVNS. CDR3 protein: CASKPGTGGGYTF. In DNA, the CDR3 is TGTGCCAGCAAACCTGGGACAGGGGGTGGCTACACCTTC.

This clone was seen a few times. Compared with germline, one end of the junction differs, possibly owing to a read error. This rearrangement joins TRBV6-1 to TRBJ1-3; tentatively, D is TRBD1 (5 bases). CDR1 and CDR2 from the germline V gene are MNHNS and SASEGT. The CDR3 has 13 residues. CDR3 sequence (DNA): TGTGCCACCAGTGGGACTCTTGGAAACACCATATATTTT. As protein: CATSGTLGNTIYF.

The chain recombines TRBV28 with TRBJ2-5, with TRBD2 matching 8 bases. This CDR3 is 14 amino acids long. Germline V lookup: CDR1 MDHEN, CDR2 SYDVKM. Trimming took 2 bases from V and 5 from J; bases not matched to a gene: 4. CDR3 sequence reads: CASSLSGGRETQYF. CDR3 in DNA: TGTGCCAGCAGTTTAAGCGGCGGGAGGGAGACCCAGTACTTC. The full variable domain, its missing parts supplied by reference TRBV28 and TRBJ2-5, is DVKVTQSSRYLVKRTGEKVFLECVQDMDHENMFWYRQDPGLGLRLIYFSYDVKMKEKGDIPEGYSVSREKKERFSLILESASTNQTSMYLCASSLSGGRETQYFGPGTRLLVL.

The sample holds a few counts of this clone. The rearrangement links TRBV25-1 to TRBJ2-1; D is possibly TRBD2 (5 bases). The ends were cut back, 0 bases at V and 12 bases at J, with 12 bases in the middle. The CDR3 sequence is 13 residues long. CDR1 is MGHDK, CDR2 SYGVNS, per germline. DNA of the CDR3: TGTGCCAGCAGTGAATATAACGGGATAGCGCAGTTCTTC. Translated, it gives CASSEYNGIAQFF.

The V and J genes are TRBV10-1 and TRBJ2-1; a weak D match, TRBD1 (6 bases). The germline gives CDR1 WNHNN, CDR2 SYGVQD (reference sequence). This CDR3 has 13 amino acids. V was clipped by 6 bases and J by 6 bases, with 12 bases between them. This CDR3 is CASSRTASNEQFF. As DNA, the CDR3 is TGCGCCAGCAGCCGGACAGCATCCAATGAGCAGTTCTTC.

The gene calls are TRBV27 and TRBJ1-5; tentatively, D is TRBD1 (6 bases). Germline lookup yields CDR1 MNHEY and CDR2 SMNVEV (reference sequence). The CDR3 length is 14 residues. V lost 3 bases to trimming and J lost 7 bases, with 13 bases between them. The CDR3 DNA is TGTGCCAGCAGTTTGGCGGGGGCAACGCAGCCCCAGCATTTT. Translating it yields CASSLAGATQPQHF.

For the CDR3, the DNA is TGTGCCAGCAGAGTGCAGGGAGGACTGTCAAACTACGAGCAGTACTTC. Translating gives CASRVQGGLSNYEQYF. This chain links TRBV7-2 with TRBJ2-7; D is perhaps TRBD2 (6 bases). Germline V gene data show CDR1 as SGHTA and CDR2 as FQGNSA. V was pared by 6 bases and J by 3 bases, with 21 bases between. The CDR3 runs 16 residues.

This clone was seen only a few times. The CDR3 protein is CASSPGQGAYEQYF. The DNA for the CDR3 is TGTGCCAGCAGTCCGGGACAGGGGGCCTACGAGCAGTACTTC. The V call is TRBV27, the J call TRBJ2-7, with 11 nucleotides matching TRBD1. CDR1 is MNHEY, CDR2 SMNVEV, per germline (reference sequence). The V and J ends lost 5 bases and 2 bases, in that order; junction bases with no gene match: 2. This CDR3 has 14 amino acids.

This clone was seen a handful of times. The chain employs TRBV7-2 and TRBJ2-3; D is unresolved. Germline V gene sequence: CDR1 SGHTA, CDR2 FQGNSA. V shed 0 bases and J shed 5 bases, with 6 bases lying between them. The CDR3 is 13 residues long. CDR3 region: CASSLASRDTQYF. The CDR3 bases are TGTGCCAGCAGCTTAGCGTCGCGAGATACGCAGTATTTT. Based on the CDR3 plus reference TRBV7-2 and TRBJ2-3, the full variable domain is GAGVSQSPSNKVTEKGKDVELRCDPISGHTALYWYRQSLGQGLEFLIYFQGNSAPDKSGLPSDRFSAERTGGSVSTLTIQRTQQEDSAVYLCASSLASRDTQYFGPGTRLTVL.

This clone came up a few times. The gene calls are TRBV10-3 and TRBJ2-3; 8 bases are shared with TRBD2. Per the germline V gene, CDR1 is ENHRY and CDR2 is SYGVKD. The J segment lost 5 bases and the V segment lost 3 bases, leaving 7 bases of the junction unmatched. This CDR3 contains 15 residues. The CDR3 protein is CAISDRREVVDTQYF. The CDR3 DNA sequence: TGTGCCATCAGTGATCGGCGGGAGGTGGTAGATACGCAGTATTTT.

V and J are TRBV25-1 and TRBJ2-3; D uncertain. Germline CDR1 and CDR2: MGHDK and SYGVNS. The germline V and J ends were trimmed by 0 bases and 9 bases, with 13 bases remaining between them. This CDR3 spans 14 amino acids. CDR3 coding DNA: TGTGCCAGCAGTGAATATGGCGTAGCCGCAACGCAGTATTTT. Its protein is CASSEYGVAATQYF.

This clone appeared once. The chain recombines TRBV7-3 with TRBJ2-3; the match to TRBD2 covers 8 bases. CDR1 and CDR2 (germline): SGHTA, FQGTGA. CDR3 length: 15 residues. The junction had 7 bases not matched to a gene; V was cut back by 4 bases and J by 4 bases. The CDR3 is CASSSGLGAADTQYF. The CDR3 DNA reads TGTGCCAGCAGCTCGGGACTAGGGGCGGCAGATACGCAGTATTTT.

This chain joins TRBV9 and TRBJ2-1, with a possible D match to TRBD1 (6 bases). V lost 3 bases and J 0 bases, leaving 10 bases between the germline ends. Germline loops: CDR1 SGDLS, CDR2 YYNGEE. This CDR3 contains 15 residues. DNA for the CDR3: TGTGCCAGCAGCGCTGACAGGAGCTCCTACAATGAGCAGTTCTTC. This sequence encodes CASSADRSSYNEQFF.

The gene calls are TRBV7-6 and TRBJ2-3, with 11 bases that match TRBD1. V lost 3 bases and J lost 3; bases outside the gene matches: 14. Looked up from germline, CDR1 is SGHVS and CDR2 is FNYEAQ. The CDR3 is 19 amino acids. The CDR3 reads CASSFGSPTGTGGTDTQYF. CDR3 in DNA: TGTGCCAGCAGCTTCGGGTCACCGACCGGGACAGGGGGAACAGATACGCAGTATTTT.

The chain links TRBV5-1 to TRBJ2-4, with TRBD2 as a possible D gene (6 bases). V gave up 5 bases and J gave up 3 bases, with 15 bases separating them. CDR1 is SGHRS and CDR2 is YFSETQ in the germline V gene. The CDR3 covers 15 residues. This CDR3 is CASSVAGQNKNIQYF. For the CDR3, the DNA is TGCGCCAGCAGTGTGGCGGGGCAAAACAAAAACATTCAGTACTTC. The whole variable domain, filled in from reference TRBV5-1 and TRBJ2-4, reads KAGVTQTPRYLIKTRGQQVTLSCSPISGHRSVSWYQQTPGQGLQFLFEYFSETQRNKGNFPGRFSGRQFSNSRSEMNVSTLELGDSALYLCASSVAGQNKNIQYFGAGTRLSVL.

This clone was counted a few times. The rearrangement joins TRBV5-1 to TRBJ2-7, with a weak D call TRBD1 (6 bases). The CDR3 length is 14 residues. The V and J ends lost 4 bases and 3 bases respectively, with 14 bases between them. Germline V gives CDR1 SGHRS, CDR2 YFSETQ. The CDR3 loop is CASSLRDKGYEQYF. Written as DNA, the CDR3 is TGCGCCAGCAGCCTCCGGGACAAGGGCTACGAGCAGTACTTC.

This clone was picked up one time. V gene TRBV13 combines with J gene TRBJ2-1, with 12 bases matching TRBD2. The J segment lost 14 bases and the V segment lost 3 bases, leaving 8 bases of the junction unmatched. Germline V gene sequence: CDR1 PRHDT, CDR2 FYEKMQ (reference sequence). There are 14 residues in the CDR3. CDR3 in DNA: TGTGCCAGCAGCTTCCTAGCGGGAGGGGATGTGGAGTTCTTC. This gives the protein CASSFLAGGDVEFF.